The 24 T cell receptor beta chains reported below all come from one sample, sequenced in a study of blood T cell repertoires in COVID-19. Sequencing used immunoSEQ multiplex PCR; TCRdb keeps in-frame clones, though not all of them. The table lists approximately 210,000 clones, 89% of them singletons. The sequenced sample was peripheral blood. The receptor set was obtained from a middle-aged woman with acute or convalescent COVID-19.

The V gene is TRBV19, the J gene TRBJ1-5, with 10 bases aligning to TRBD1. V shed 6 bases, J shed 6 bases, and the junction held 8 bases outside the gene matches. The germline gives CDR1 LNHDA, CDR2 SQIVND (reference sequence). The CDR3 length is 15 residues. Here the CDR3 DNA reads TGTGCCAGTAGACCCGGACAGGGGGTACGTCAGCCCCAGCATTTT. Residues: CASRPGQGVRQPQHF.

J is TRBJ1-2 and V is TRBV5-1; a weak D match, TRBD1 (6 bases). The CDR3 has 17 residues. Germline V gene lookup returns CDR1 SGHRS and CDR2 YFSETQ. V was clipped by 0 bases and J by 4 bases, with 19 bases between them. The CDR3 sequence: CASSLEGRDTASYGYTF. As DNA, the CDR3 is TGCGCCAGCAGCTTGGAGGGTCGGGACACAGCATCCTATGGCTACACCTTC.

This chain links TRBV12-3 or TRBV12-4 with TRBJ1-1; a possible D gene is TRBD1 (6 bases). The CDR3 extends over 13 amino acids. The V end lost 5 bases, the J end lost 1 base, and 8 bases lay between the germline ends. Here the CDR3 reads CASSRGQNTEAFF. The CDR3, as DNA: TGTGCCAGCAGTCGGGGACAGAACACTGAAGCTTTCTTT.

This rearrangement joins TRBV5-5 to TRBJ1-2; 7 bases match TRBD1. Per germline, CDR1 SGHKS and CDR2 YYEKEE (reference sequence). With 4 bases clipped from V and 4 bases from J, the junction kept 10 bases outside the gene matches. This CDR3 has 15 amino acids. As DNA, the CDR3 is TGTGCCAGCAGCCGCCGGACAGGCCTAAGCTATGGCTACACCTTC. Its protein is CASSRRTGLSYGYTF.

This clone was detected only a few times. The V gene is TRBV2, the J gene TRBJ1-2; D perhaps matches TRBD1 (6 bases). V was cut by 3 bases and J by 4 bases, with 9 bases left in between. CDR1 and CDR2 (germline): SNHLY, FYNNEI. The CDR3 runs 13 residues. In DNA, the CDR3 is TGTGCCAGCAGTGATCGGGGGGCCTATGGCTACACCTTC. As protein: CASSDRGAYGYTF. The full variable domain, with the rest looked up from reference TRBV2 and TRBJ1-2, is EPEVTQTPSHQVTQMGQEVILRCVPISNHLYFYWYRQILGQKVEFLVSFYNNEISEKSEIFDDQFSVERPDGSNFTLKIRSTKLEDSAMYFCASSDRGAYGYTFGSGTRLTVV.

This clone was seen only once. The V and J genes are TRBV24-1 and TRBJ2-7; 10 nucleotides align to TRBD1. The CDR3 loop spans 16 amino acids. The ends lost 4 bases at V and 5 bases at J; junction bases unmatched: 10. Germline CDR1 reads KGHDR; CDR2 reads SFDVKD. CDR3 nucleotides: TGTGCCACCAGTGACCGGGACAGGGGATCATCGGACGAGCAGTACGTC. Translation: CATSDRDRGSSDEQYV.

The CDR3 loop reads CASSYPGGANVLTF. The CDR3 bases are TGTGCCAGCAGCTACCCGGGTGGGGCCAACGTCCTGACTTTC. The chain uses TRBV7-2 and TRBJ2-6; D ambiguous. Trimming took 4 bases from V and 3 from J, leaving 7 bases between them. Germline V gene sequence: CDR1 SGHTA, CDR2 FQGNSA. The CDR3 is made up of 14 amino acids.

The V gene is TRBV4-1, the J gene TRBJ2-1; 16 nucleotides agree with TRBD2. The CDR3 covers 17 residues. Germline V gives CDR1 MGHRA, CDR2 YSYEKL. V dropped 4 bases and J dropped 5; count of bases not matched to a gene: 5. The CDR3, as DNA: TGCGCCAGCAGCCTCCCGGGACTAGCGGGGGGGGACAATGAGCAGTTCTTC. This encodes CASSLPGLAGGDNEQFF.

The chain uses TRBV2 and TRBJ1-2; D is uncertain. The CDR3 sequence is 13 residues long. V was trimmed by 6 bases and J by 7 bases, leaving 15 bases between them. Germline assignment: CDR1 SNHLY and CDR2 FYNNEI. Written as DNA, the CDR3 is TGTGCCAGCAGGCAGGTGGCAGTAGGTGGCTACACCTTC. It specifies CASRQVAVGGYTF.

This clone appeared a few times. The genes are TRBV10-3 and TRBJ1-3, with D possibly matching TRBD1 (5 bases). The length of the CDR3 is 15 residues. The V and J ends lost 4 bases and 1 base respectively, with 11 bases between them. CDR1 ENHRY and CDR2 SYGVKD come from the germline V gene. In nucleotides, the CDR3 is TGTGCCATCAGTGGGGGGGTCAATTCTGGAAACACCATATATTTT. Translation: CAISGGVNSGNTIYF.

V gene TRBV2 combines with J gene TRBJ2-5; tentative D call: TRBD1 (6 bases). The CDR3 length is 13 residues. The V gene lost 4 bases and the J gene lost 6 bases, with 12 bases spanning the gap. Germline assignment: CDR1 SNHLY and CDR2 FYNNEI. CDR3 protein: CASSARDIKTQYF. The CDR3 DNA sequence: TGTGCCAGCAGTGCCCGGGACATAAAGACCCAGTACTTC.

V usage is TRBV11-2 and J usage is TRBJ1-4, with D possibly matching TRBD1 (5 bases). Per the germline V gene, CDR1 is SGHAT and CDR2 is FQNNGV. Trimming stripped 4 bases from V and 8 bases from J, with 20 bases between. CDR3 length: 16 residues. CDR3: CASSSGDSFAGEKLFF. DNA for the CDR3: TGTGCCAGCAGCTCGGGGGACTCCTTCGCGGGGGAAAAACTGTTTTTT.

The V call is TRBV27, the J call TRBJ1-5, with D possibly TRBD1 on 6 matching bases. This CDR3 region has 12 residues. V was pared by 3 bases and J by 6 bases, with 6 bases between. CDR1 is MNHEY, CDR2 SMNVEV, per germline (reference sequence). CDR3 in DNA: TGTGCCAGCAGTTTCAGGGGTCAGCCCCAGCATTTT. Protein: CASSFRGQPQHF.

The J gene is TRBJ1-1, the V gene TRBV10-3; 7 bases agree with TRBD1. After removal of 10 bases from V and 0 bases from J, the junction contained 5 bases not matched to a gene. The CDR3 consists of 13 residues. CDR1 is ENHRY, CDR2 SYGVKD, per germline. The CDR3 DNA is TGTGCCACGTTGACAGGGATGAACACTGAAGCTTTCTTT. Protein sequence: CATLTGMNTEAFF.

The chain has TRBV6-5 and TRBJ2-3; 9 bases are a match to TRBD2. Germline V lookup: CDR1 MNHEY, CDR2 SVGAGI. Trimming removed 5 bases from V and 2 bases from J; junction bases left unmatched: 5. The CDR3 runs 15 residues. This CDR3 is CASSLIAGVTDTQYF. Written as DNA, the CDR3 is TGTGCCAGCAGTCTCATAGCGGGGGTCACAGATACGCAGTATTTT.

The chain couples TRBV28 to TRBJ2-5; TRBD1 matches 9 bases. The CDR3 loop spans 16 amino acids. Germline assignment: CDR1 MDHEN and CDR2 SYDVKM. V gave up 5 bases and J gave up 5 bases; unmatched junction bases: 12. DNA of the CDR3: TGTGCCAGCAGTGACGGGACAGGGCGGGCTCGGGAGACCCAGTACTTC. As protein: CASSDGTGRARETQYF.

The chain joins TRBV27 to TRBJ1-2, with D possibly matching TRBD1 (6 bases). The CDR3 has 14 amino acids. V was cut by 6 bases and J by 4 bases, with 15 bases left in between. Germline CDR1 is MNHEY and CDR2 is SMNVEV (reference sequence). The CDR3 protein is CASRRAGASYGYTF. DNA for the CDR3: TGTGCCAGCAGAAGGGCGGGGGCTTCCTATGGCTACACCTTC.

The chain joins TRBV7-9 to TRBJ2-7; 7 bases agree with TRBD1. CDR3 length: 13 amino acids. The germline V gene has CDR1 SEHNR and CDR2 FQNEAQ (reference sequence). Trimming cost V 5 bases and J 2 bases; bases outside gene matches: 3. CDR3 coding DNA: TGTGCCAGCAGCCCCCAGGGGGCCTACGAGCAGTACGTC. It codes for CASSPQGAYEQYV.

The DNA of the CDR3 is TGTGCCAGCAGCCGAGGTGGACAGGGAAACTATGGCTACACCTTC. Translating it yields CASSRGGQGNYGYTF. The chain recombines TRBV6-6 with TRBJ1-2; TRBD1 aligns across 8 bases. Germline-derived CDR1 and CDR2 are MNHNY and SVGAGI (reference sequence). Unmatched junction bases numbered 8, after V lost 6 bases and J lost 2 bases. The length of the CDR3 is 15 residues.

V and J are TRBV14 and TRBJ2-4, with TRBD2 matching 10 bases. Germline trimming cut 2 bases from V and 4 bases from J; bases unmatched to any gene: 5. From germline, CDR1 is SGHDN and CDR2 FVKESK. The CDR3 totals 16 residues. CDR3 in amino acids: CASSQSLLAGKNIQYF. The CDR3 DNA is TGTGCCAGCAGCCAATCCCTACTAGCGGGAAAAAACATTCAGTACTTC.

Only a few counts were recorded for this clone. The chain uses TRBV2 and TRBJ1-5, with D maybe TRBD1 (6 bases). The CDR3 extends over 14 amino acids. Deletions cut 4 bases from V and 3 bases from J, with 10 bases between. In germline, CDR1 is SNHLY, CDR2 FYNNEI. CDR3 loop: CASSVSGDNQPQHF. In DNA form, the CDR3 reads TGTGCCAGCAGTGTATCAGGGGACAATCAGCCCCAGCATTTT.

This clone was detected a few times. The V and J genes are TRBV27 and TRBJ1-6, with 7 nucleotides matching TRBD1. Losses at the gene ends were 7 bases for V and 0 bases for J; bases not matched to a gene: 9. CDR3 length: 17 residues. Germline V gene lookup returns CDR1 MNHEY and CDR2 SMNVEV (reference sequence). This chain's CDR3 is CASTLNRDSSYNSPLHF. The CDR3 DNA follows: TGTGCCAGCACGTTAAACAGGGACAGCTCCTATAATTCACCCCTCCACTTT.

The V and J genes are TRBV29-1 and TRBJ1-1, with 7 bases fitting TRBD1. CDR3 length: 13 amino acids. The germline CDR1 and CDR2 sequences are SQVTM and ANQGSEA. Trimming removed 6 bases from V and 0 bases from J; junction bases left unmatched: 4. The DNA of the CDR3 is TGCAGCGTACAGGGGACGGTGAACACTGAAGCTTTCTTT. As protein: CSVQGTVNTEAFF.

V gene TRBV5-4 combines with J gene TRBJ1-2, with D perhaps TRBD1 (5 bases). In germline, CDR1 is SGHNT, CDR2 YYREEE (reference sequence). This CDR3 is 13 amino acids long. Trimming removed 2 bases at V and 4 bases at J, with 9 bases between. DNA of the CDR3: TGTGCCAGCAGCTTAAAAGGGGCCTATGGCTACACCTTC. The encoded protein is CASSLKGAYGYTF.